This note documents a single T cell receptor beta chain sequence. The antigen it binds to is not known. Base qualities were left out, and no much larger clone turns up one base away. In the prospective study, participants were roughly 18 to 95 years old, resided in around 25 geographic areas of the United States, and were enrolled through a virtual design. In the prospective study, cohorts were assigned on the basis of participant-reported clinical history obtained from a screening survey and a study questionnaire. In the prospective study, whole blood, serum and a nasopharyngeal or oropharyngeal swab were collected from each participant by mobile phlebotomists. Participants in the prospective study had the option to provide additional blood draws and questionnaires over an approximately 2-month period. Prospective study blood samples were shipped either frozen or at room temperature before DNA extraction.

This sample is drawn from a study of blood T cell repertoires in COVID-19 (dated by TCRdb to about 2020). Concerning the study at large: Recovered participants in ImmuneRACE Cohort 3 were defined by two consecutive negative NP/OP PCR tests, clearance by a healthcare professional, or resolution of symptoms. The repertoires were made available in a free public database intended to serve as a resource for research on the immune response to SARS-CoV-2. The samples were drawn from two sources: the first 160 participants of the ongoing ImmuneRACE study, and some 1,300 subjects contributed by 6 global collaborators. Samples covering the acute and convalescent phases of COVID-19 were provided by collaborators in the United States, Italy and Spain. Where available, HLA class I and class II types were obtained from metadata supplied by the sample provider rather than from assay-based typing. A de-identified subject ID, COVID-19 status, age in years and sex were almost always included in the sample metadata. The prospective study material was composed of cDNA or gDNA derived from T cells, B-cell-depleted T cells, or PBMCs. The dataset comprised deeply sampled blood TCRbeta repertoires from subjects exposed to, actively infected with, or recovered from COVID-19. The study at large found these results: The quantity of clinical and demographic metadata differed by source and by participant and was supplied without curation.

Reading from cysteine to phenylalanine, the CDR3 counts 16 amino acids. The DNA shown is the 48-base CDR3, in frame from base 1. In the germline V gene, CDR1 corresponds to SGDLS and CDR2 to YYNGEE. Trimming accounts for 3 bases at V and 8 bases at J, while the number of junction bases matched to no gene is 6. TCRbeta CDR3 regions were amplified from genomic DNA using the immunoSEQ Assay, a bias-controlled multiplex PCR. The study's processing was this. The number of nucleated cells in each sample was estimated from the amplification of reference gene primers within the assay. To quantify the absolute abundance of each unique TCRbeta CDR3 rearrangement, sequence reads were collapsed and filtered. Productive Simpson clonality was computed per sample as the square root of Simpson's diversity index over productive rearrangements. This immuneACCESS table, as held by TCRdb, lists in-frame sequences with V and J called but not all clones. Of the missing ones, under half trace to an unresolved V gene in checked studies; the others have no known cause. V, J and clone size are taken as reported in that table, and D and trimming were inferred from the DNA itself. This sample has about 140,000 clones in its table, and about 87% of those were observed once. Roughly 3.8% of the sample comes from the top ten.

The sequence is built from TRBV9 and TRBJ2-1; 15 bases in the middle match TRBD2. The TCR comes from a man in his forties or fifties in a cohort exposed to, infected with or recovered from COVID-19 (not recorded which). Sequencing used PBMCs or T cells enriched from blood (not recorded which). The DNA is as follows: TGTGCCAGCAGCGCCCGGACTAGCGGGGGGGGCGATGAGCAGTTCTTC. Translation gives CASSARTSGGGDEQFF.